This TCR beta chain derives from a study of early T cells in non-severe SARS-CoV-2 infection. For the study at large: Sequencing was performed on bulk RNA from unsorted whole blood, leaving chains unpaired.

This clonotype was seen many times. Germline-derived CDR1 and CDR2 are LGHDT and YNNKEL (reference sequence). V lost 3 bases and J lost 2; bases outside the gene matches: 7. The CDR3 totals 16 residues. TCRdb re-called the 5' RACE reads through MiXCR, storing one row per CDR3 protein. The data show over 100,000 distinct CDR3 sequences, over 10% seen once. This sequence originates from an adult who was a healthcare worker with PCR-confirmed SARS-CoV-2 infection or an uninfected control (not recorded which). The chain couples TRBV3-1 to TRBJ2-3; 8 positions agree with TRBD1. The sample was whole blood. The CDR3 loop is CASSHDRGSFTDTQYF. CDR3 sequence (DNA): TGTGCCAGCAGCCACGACAGGGGAAGCTTCACAGATACGCAGTATTTT.